Listed below are T cell receptor beta chains from one sample, sequenced in a study of T cell repertoires in cytomegalovirus infection. The antigens for these receptors are not known. TCRdb recomputed calls from the reads with MiXCR, one row per CDR3 protein. The sample has 360,000 or so distinct CDR3 sequences, roughly 34% seen once. Sequenced here: cultured PBMCs, sampled from culture after CMV antigen stimulation. These receptors were collected from a human donor in good health (CMV status not recorded). Some clones in this sample may be carry-over from other donors' samples. Each CDR3 is given with its conserved first and last residue. D genes are given only for firm matches. Some rows mark clone size as missing; the rest say once, few, many or name a class of expanded clone.

size,length,V,D,CDR3
NA,15,TRBV27,TRBD1,CAMQPYRGSNQPQHF
NA,15,TRBV11-3,NA,CASSLVAPYQETQYF
NA,16,TRBV7-2,NA,CASSLVSVPNTGELFF
few,14,TRBV7-2,TRBD1,CASSRRTGDTEAFF
few,16,TRBV19,TRBD1,CASSTPTGGGLETQYF
few,13,TRBV7-2,NA,CASSFRFGHEQFF
many,13,TRBV7-2,TRBD1,CASRTGDSYGYTF
NA,15,TRBV28,NA,CASSSDTESNQPQHF
few,14,TRBV7-2,TRBD1,CASSTGTGGFEQFF
NA,11,TRBV12-3/TRBV12-4,NA,CASSYRDQQHF
NA,12,TRBV11-2,NA,CASSLVHEKLFF
once,15,TRBV15,NA,CATRNRDSPYNEQFF
many,12,TRBV19,NA,CASGYSGNTIYF
many,15,TRBV7-2,NA,CASSLARPRGDTQYF
NA,16,TRBV7-9,NA,CASSLGSGAMNTEAFF
NA,13,TRBV7-2,NA,CASSPWTRGELFF
many,18,TRBV12-3/TRBV12-4,TRBD2,CASSFFGGFGVLIDEQFF
many,12,TRBV7-2,NA,CASSFDRETQYF
NA,17,TRBV6-2/TRBV6-3,TRBD2,CASTFARERTQGETQYF
few,18,TRBV11-2,TRBD2,CASSLVRGGRAITDTQYF
NA,18,TRBV19,NA,CASSPSGPGHDPNYGYTF
few,16,TRBV11-3,NA,CASSLGGGWGTDTQYF
few,13,TRBV7-6,NA,CASSNREYTEAFF
many,19,TRBV4-2,TRBD2,CASSQDALTSGPNTGELFF
few,16,TRBV7-2,NA,CASSLAFGDSGNTIYF
few,16,TRBV30,TRBD2,CAWSRPLAGALYEQYF
few,12,TRBV7-9,NA,CASSLRRETQYF
many,17,TRBV7-6,TRBD2,CASSSSPTSGSKDTQYF
NA,18,TRBV11-2,NA,CASSSSRAANQNVYGYTF
NA,17,TRBV28,TRBD2,CASSWHLSGLAKYEQYF
NA,14,TRBV19,NA,CASSIATRTDEQYF
many,16,TRBV20-1,NA,CSARVPGAQPNYGYTF
NA,16,TRBV6-5,NA,CASSSHGTGRDYGYTF
few,20,TRBV7-8,TRBD2,CASSGPGTSGRGTSTDTQYF
few,11,TRBV27,NA,CASGHFGEQYF
few,14,TRBV12-3/TRBV12-4,NA,CASSLGTVNYGYTF
NA,15,TRBV4-3,NA,CASSQAGYMNTEAFF
NA,12,TRBV9,NA,CASSVDNNEQFF
NA,15,TRBV5-1,TRBD1,CASRPTGTGDQPQHF
NA,14,TRBV11-3,TRBD2,CASSFQLAGDTQYF
NA,15,TRBV7-6,TRBD2,CASSASGSLHNEQFF
NA,14,TRBV20-1,NA,CSANNAENNQPQHF
NA,11,TRBV10-3,NA,CATSMNTEAFF
NA,18,TRBV7-8,NA,CASSLARPSSSYNSPLHF
few,19,TRBV4-3,TRBD2,CASSQGGLATFLGTGELFF
NA,17,TRBV12-3/TRBV12-4,TRBD1,CASNRGQVFAGANVLTF
NA,14,TRBV18,NA,CASSIQELNTEAFF
NA,15,TRBV4-3,NA,CASSQGPGPQYGYTF
NA,15,TRBV7-1,NA,CASTESGGLNYGYTF
NA,12,TRBV27,NA,CASISAKYEQYF
NA,13,TRBV18,TRBD1,CASSGQGDNEQFF
NA,16,TRBV4-3,TRBD2,CASSRVGLAYYNEQFF
many,13,TRBV12-5,NA,CASGLAGANEQFF
NA,18,TRBV6-2/TRBV6-3,TRBD2,CASSYSSFRGGSPGELFF
many,15,TRBV7-2,NA,CASSLSIGQQYGYTF
NA,14,TRBV7-2,NA,CASSFRRETDTQYF
few,15,TRBV27,NA,CASSAHRVENSPLHF
NA,19,TRBV12-3/TRBV12-4,TRBD1,CASSPTLGTGLTHNYGYTF
NA,14,TRBV7-2,TRBD2,CASSFRREYGELFF
NA,17,TRBV20-1,TRBD2,CSARDRRLAGVRDTQYF